Following are 19 T cell receptor beta chains from one sample sequenced in a study of early T cells in non-severe SARS-CoV-2 infection. Using its own MiXCR run on the 5' RACE reads, TCRdb lists one record per CDR3 protein. The sample lists some 34,000 distinct CDR3 sequences, roughly 7.1% occurring once. The sample consisted of whole blood, taken at baseline. These receptors came from an adult who was a healthcare worker with PCR-confirmed SARS-CoV-2 infection or an uninfected control (not recorded which).

This clonotype came up many times. The CDR3 here is CASSQHGYTEAFF. CDR3 bases: TGCGCCAGCAGCCAACACGGGTACACTGAAGCTTTCTTT. This chain links TRBV4-3 with TRBJ1-1, with D unclear. Germline V lookup: CDR1 LGHNA, CDR2 YSLEER. V shed 2 bases and J shed 3 bases, with 7 bases lying between them. The CDR3 spans 13 residues.

Only a few counts were recorded for this clonotype. The rearrangement uses TRBV6-6 and TRBJ1-3, with a tentative D call TRBD1 (5 bases). This CDR3 spans 16 amino acids. CDR1 and CDR2 (germline): MNHNY, SVGAGI (reference sequence). V was trimmed by 6 bases and J by 0 bases, leaving 15 bases between them. The CDR3 reads CASRPSAGGSGNTIYF. The CDR3 coding sequence is TGTGCCAGCAGACCGTCAGCCGGGGGCTCTGGAAACACCATATATTTT.

V usage is TRBV3-1 and J usage is TRBJ2-7; no clear D. Trimming removed 3 bases at V and 9 bases at J, with 15 bases between. CDR3 size: 13 residues. Per germline, CDR1 LGHDT and CDR2 YNNKEL (reference sequence). CDR3 DNA sequence: TGTGCCAGCAGCCAGAATCAGAAGCTTGGGCAGTACTTC. The encoded protein is CASSQNQKLGQYF.

V is TRBV7-9 and J is TRBJ2-2; D call uncertain. There are 14 residues in the CDR3. V lost 5 bases, J lost 1 base, and 8 bases lay in between. CDR1 and CDR2 (germline): SEHNR, FQNEAQ (reference sequence). Here the CDR3 reads CASSPKGNTGELFF. As DNA, the CDR3 is TGTGCCAGCAGCCCTAAAGGGAACACCGGGGAGCTGTTTTTT.

This sequence joins TRBV28 and TRBJ2-1, with 7 positions matching TRBD2. V shed 4 bases and J 7 bases; nucleotides not matched to a gene: 10. Germline V lookup: CDR1 MDHEN, CDR2 SYDVKM. The CDR3 has 15 amino acids. CDR3 sequence reads: CASSSRLAFGNEQFF. The CDR3 coding sequence is TGTGCCAGCAGTTCCAGACTAGCATTCGGGAATGAGCAGTTCTTC.

The chain couples TRBV5-1 to TRBJ2-2; 12 bases match TRBD2. V lost 0 bases, J lost 5 bases, and 8 bases stayed unmatched. From germline, CDR1 is SGHRS and CDR2 YFSETQ. This CDR3 is built from 18 residues. CDR3 protein: CASSLEGLAGGWTGELFF. The CDR3 nucleotides read TGCGCCAGCAGCTTGGAGGGACTAGCGGGTGGATGGACCGGGGAGCTGTTTTTT.

The V call is TRBV6-6, the J call TRBJ2-7, with D perhaps matching TRBD2 (5 bases). The V and J ends lost 0 bases and 1 base respectively, with 13 bases between them. From germline, CDR1 is MNHNY and CDR2 SVGAGI (reference sequence). The length of the CDR3 is 16 residues. The CDR3 sequence is CASSYSEVENSYEQYV. The DNA of the CDR3 is TGTGCCAGCAGTTACTCGGAGGTTGAAAATTCCTACGAGCAGTACGTC.

This clonotype has a count of ten or more. The DNA of the CDR3 is TGCGCCAGCAGCTTGGCGGGACTAGCGGGAGATGGGACGACAGATACGCAGTATTTT. Translation gives CASSLAGLAGDGTTDTQYF. The chain joins TRBV5-1 to TRBJ2-3; 14 bases line up with TRBD2. This CDR3 is built from 19 residues. CDR1 is SGHRS and CDR2 is YFSETQ in the germline V gene. V shed 0 bases, J shed 3 bases, and the junction held 9 bases outside the gene matches.

This clonotype has only a few counts. This chain joins TRBV5-1 and TRBJ2-5, with D possibly TRBD1 on 6 matching bases. Germline lookup yields CDR1 SGHRS and CDR2 YFSETQ. Deletions cut 2 bases from V and 7 bases from J, with 18 bases between. CDR3 length equals 15 residues. Here the CDR3 reads CASSLTPGTKATQYF. In DNA, the CDR3 is TGCGCCAGCAGCTTAACCCCCGGGACAAAGGCGACCCAGTACTTC.

This clonotype occurred a few times. The chain combines TRBV20-1 with TRBJ2-2, with D tentatively TRBD1 (6 bases). The germline gives CDR1 DFQATT, CDR2 SNEGSKA (reference sequence). The CDR3 runs to 13 residues. Trimming shortened V by 5 bases and J by 6 bases, and 13 bases separated the two germline ends. The CDR3 sequence is CSAPTRGAGELFF. In nucleotides, the CDR3 is TGCAGTGCTCCAACCAGGGGCGCCGGGGAGCTGTTTTTT.

This chain joins TRBV7-2 and TRBJ2-3; D gene ambiguous. Trimming took 5 bases from V and 1 from J, leaving 4 bases between them. The CDR3 totals 12 residues. Germline V CDR1 and CDR2: SGHTA, FQGNSA. The CDR3 DNA is TGTGCCAGCAGCCTCCGCACAGATACGCAGTATTTT. Its protein product is CASSLRTDTQYF.

The genes are TRBV12-3 or TRBV12-4 and TRBJ2-5, with D unclear. The CDR3 totals 11 residues. Between the trimmed V and J ends, which lost 6 bases and 3 bases, there was a span of 5 bases. In DNA form, the CDR3 reads TGTGCCAGCAGCTACAAAGAGACCCAGTACTTC. Its translation: CASSYKETQYF.

This clonotype was seen ten or more times. The V call is TRBV4-1, the J call TRBJ1-1, with a weak D call TRBD1 (6 bases). The CDR3 runs to 16 residues. The V end was cut by 0 bases, the J end by 4 bases, with 15 bases between. The germline V gene has CDR1 MGHRA and CDR2 YSYEKL. CDR3 in amino acids: CASSQEGQGLGTEAFF. In nucleotides, the CDR3 is TGCGCCAGCAGCCAAGAGGGGCAGGGGTTGGGCACTGAAGCTTTCTTT.

This clonotype was detected ten times or more. V is TRBV2 and J is TRBJ1-5; TRBD1 agrees at 9 bases. V was clipped by 6 bases and J by 1 base; unmatched bases: 10. The length of the CDR3 is 17 residues. Germline CDR1 SNHLY, CDR2 FYNNEI. The CDR3 DNA sequence: TGTGCCAGCAGCCCGGGGGACAGGGCTTGGAGCAATCAGCCCCAGCATTTT. It yields the protein CASSPGDRAWSNQPQHF.

By proportion, this clonotype is medium-sized (0.01 to 0.1%). The chain couples TRBV2 to TRBJ2-1; D is unresolved. The germline V gene encodes CDR1 SNHLY and CDR2 FYNNEI. The V gene lost 0 bases and the J gene lost 7 bases, with 10 bases spanning the gap. The CDR3 consists of 14 residues. The CDR3 is CASSEAGTSNEQFF. CDR3 nucleotide sequence: TGTGCCAGCAGTGAAGCTGGCACATCGAATGAGCAGTTCTTC.

This clonotype appeared many times. CDR3 sequence (DNA): TGTGCCAGCAGTTTTGGACAGACTAACTATGGCTACACCTTC. Its protein product is CASSFGQTNYGYTF. The chain couples TRBV12-3 or TRBV12-4 to TRBJ1-2; D possibly corresponds to TRBD1 (6 bases). This CDR3 spans 14 amino acids. Trimming pared 3 bases from V and 0 bases from J, leaving 8 bases between.

This clonotype has ten or more counts. One junction end disagrees with the germline gene, perhaps due to a read error. The chain combines TRBV7-7 with TRBJ2-1; 8 bases are shared with TRBD1. Germline lookup yields CDR1 SSHAT and CDR2 FNYEAQ (reference sequence). There are 15 residues in the CDR3. CDR3 sequence: CASSLAHRGFNEQFF. CDR3 DNA sequence: TGTGCTAGCAGCTTAGCGCACAGGGGGTTCAATGAGCAGTTCTTC. The full variable domain, in which reference TRBV7-7 and TRBJ2-1 provide the parts outside the CDR3, is GAGVSQSPRYKVTKRGQDVTLRCDPISSHATLYWYQQALGQGPEFLTYFNYEAQPDKSGLPSDRFSAERPEGSISTLTIQRTEQRDSAMYRCASSLAHRGFNEQFFGPGTRLTVL.

This clonotype was observed at least ten times. The chain recombines TRBV5-5 with TRBJ1-1; D is uncertain. CDR3 length: 14 residues. The germline CDR1 and CDR2 sequences are SGHKS and YYEKEE (reference sequence). The germline V and J ends were trimmed by 4 bases and 5 bases, with 15 bases remaining between them. The CDR3 nucleotides are TGTGCCAGCAGCGTGGAGGTTCGGGGAACTGAAGCTTTCTTT. Amino acids: CASSVEVRGTEAFF.

The chain employs TRBV12-3 or TRBV12-4 and TRBJ2-7; a weak D match, TRBD2 (6 bases). The CDR3 covers 15 residues. V shed 6 bases and J shed 2 bases, with 17 bases lying between them. The CDR3 DNA follows: TGTGCCAGCAGCCCTGGGGCTAGCGTCACCTACGAGCAGTACTTC. It is translated as CASSPGASVTYEQYF.